This TCR beta chain stems from a study of blood T cell repertoires in COVID-19. Whole-study context: Samples came from the United States, Italy and Spain, spanning acute and convalescent COVID-19. T cells, B-cell-depleted T cells, or PBMCs supplied cDNA or gDNA.

Here immunoSEQ multiplex PCR was the method, and the copy in TCRdb shows in-frame clones only, minus some. The profile shows 280,000 or so clones, nearly 90% of them singletons. In germline, CDR1 is SGDLS, CDR2 YYNGEE. The V gene lost 3 bases and the J gene lost 1 base, with 10 bases spanning the gap. This CDR3 contains 14 residues. Participant-given clinical history determined each cohort assignment. The chain is built from TRBV9 and TRBJ2-5; D might be TRBD1 (5 bases). The source of this sequence is a woman between 18 and 29 years old with acute COVID-19. Source material: PBMCs or T cells enriched from blood (not recorded which). CDR3 bases: TGTGCCAGCAGCGAAGGGGCTTTCCAAGAGACCCAGTACTTC. This translates into CASSEGAFQETQYF. Combining the CDR3 with reference TRBV9 and TRBJ2-5 gives the whole variable domain DSGVTQTPKHLITATGQRVTLRCSPRSGDLSVYWYQQSLDQGLQFLIQYYNGEERAKGNILERFSAQQFPDLHSELNLSSLELGDSALYFCASSEGAFQETQYFGPGTRLLVL.